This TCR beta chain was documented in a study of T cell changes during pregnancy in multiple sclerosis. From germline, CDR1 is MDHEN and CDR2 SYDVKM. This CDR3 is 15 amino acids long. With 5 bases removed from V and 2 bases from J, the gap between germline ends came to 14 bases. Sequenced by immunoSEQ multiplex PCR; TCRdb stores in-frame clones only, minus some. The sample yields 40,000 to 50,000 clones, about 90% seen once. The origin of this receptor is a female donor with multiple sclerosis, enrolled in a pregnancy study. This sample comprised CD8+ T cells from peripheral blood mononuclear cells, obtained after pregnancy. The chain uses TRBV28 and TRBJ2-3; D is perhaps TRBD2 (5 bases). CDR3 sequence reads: CASSLSEGLTDTQYF. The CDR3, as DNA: TGTGCCAGCAGTCTCAGTGAGGGCCTCACAGATACGCAGTATTTT.